This TCR beta chain was found in a study of shared clonotypes between healthy human individuals. Findings and limits, study-wide: Approximately 5.1% was the fraction of naive CD4 clonotypes found shared across several donors. Sequencing depth was expected to affect clonotype sharing among donors.

Cells designated naive CD8 were CD45RO-negative and were positively selected for CCR7, with terminally differentiated effector memory CD45RA+ cells excluded. Notes on this clone: Antigen: not known.

Deep-level assay runs were performed. An even split of each subset's genomic DNA across several immunoSEQ plates was performed. The data were produced by immunoSEQ multiplex PCR, yet TCRdb's version contains in-frame clones alone and is incomplete. The repertoire consists of about 2.2 million clones, with about 92% occurring once and the leading ten covering under 2%. Germline CDR1 reads ENHRY; CDR2 reads SYGVKD. The trim removed 2 bases at V and 3 bases at J, leaving 7 bases unmatched. CDR3 length: 18 amino acids. The chain links TRBV10-3 to TRBJ2-6, with 10 bases matching TRBD1. This sequence originates from a man between 18 and 29 years old in good health. Some clones in this sample may be carry-over from other donors' samples. Sequencing input: naive CD8+ T cells from PBMCs. CDR3 coding DNA: TGTGCCATCAGTGAGAGTAGACAGGGGGCAGGTGGGGCCAACGTCCTGACTTTC. This gives the protein CAISESRQGAGGANVLTF.